The 23 T cell receptor beta chains below come from one sample, sequenced in a study of Ad26.COV2.S vaccination and SARS-CoV-2 variants. Sequenced by immunoSEQ multiplex PCR; TCRdb stores in-frame clones only, minus some. The table records approximately 240,000 clones, more than 75% of them present only once. Treatment noted: about 20 received Ad26.COV2.S at low or high dose, single or two shots; 5 received placebo; per-sample allocation not given. Sampling took place 63 days after the first vaccine or placebo injection. Source: peripheral blood, taken in a trial of Ad26.COV2.S vaccine versus placebo. The receptors shown here come from a person between 18 and 65 years old who received the Ad26.COV2.S COVID-19 vaccine or a placebo.

There are a few counts of this clone. The chain uses TRBV7-9 and TRBJ1-6, with TRBD1 as a possible D gene (5 bases). V gave up 2 bases and J gave up 6 bases, with 14 bases separating them. Germline V gene sequence: CDR1 SEHNR, CDR2 FQNEAQ (reference sequence). The CDR3 is 16 residues long. The CDR3 is CASSLWRSGTNSPLHF. In nucleotides, the CDR3 is TGTGCCAGCAGCTTATGGAGGTCAGGGACTAATTCACCCCTCCACTTT.

The rearrangement links TRBV21-1 to TRBJ2-7; the table gives TRBD1 as D, unverified against the DNA. TRBV21-1 is marked as a pseudogene. The CDR3 runs 16 residues. CDR3 residues: CASSKGVRQHAYEQYF. CDR3 nucleotide sequence: TGTGCCAGCAGCAAAGGAGTTAGACAGCATGCCTACGAGCAGTACTTC.

The CDR3 sequence is CASSRTGGEYNEQFF. CDR3 coding DNA: TGTGCCAGTAGTAGGACTGGAGGAGAGTACAATGAGCAGTTCTTC. The chain combines TRBV19 with TRBJ2-1, with TRBD2 as a possible D gene (5 bases). CDR1 is LNHDA and CDR2 is SQIVND in the germline V gene (reference sequence). V dropped 4 bases and J dropped 4 bases, with 14 bases sitting between them. This CDR3 region has 15 residues.

The rearrangement uses TRBV19 and TRBJ1-4, with a tentative D call TRBD1 (6 bases). Germline CDR1 and CDR2: LNHDA and SQIVND (reference sequence). The CDR3 is 15 amino acids. V shed 4 bases and J shed 3 bases, with 12 bases lying between them. CDR3 in amino acids: CASSRGGASNEKLFF. Here the CDR3 DNA reads TGTGCCAGTAGTAGGGGGGGCGCCTCTAATGAAAAACTGTTTTTT.

The genes are TRBV7-2 and TRBJ2-5, with 8 positions matching TRBD2. The V gene end was trimmed by 4 bases and the J gene end by 5 bases; junction bases not matched to a gene: 9. Germline V CDR1 and CDR2: SGHTA, FQGNSA. The CDR3 is 15 amino acids. This CDR3 reads CASSSAGAGAETQYF. CDR3 sequence (DNA): TGTGCCAGCAGCTCAGCGGGAGCAGGGGCGGAGACCCAGTACTTC. Looking up the rest from reference TRBV7-2 and TRBJ2-5 gives the full variable domain: GAGVSQSPSNKVTEKGKDVELRCDPISGHTALYWYRQSLGQGLEFLIYFQGNSAPDKSGLPSDRFSAERTGGSVSTLTIQRTQQEDSAVYLCASSSAGAGAETQYFGPGTRLLVL.

V gene TRBV18 combines with J gene TRBJ2-5; maybe TRBD2 (5 bases). This CDR3 spans 16 amino acids. Germline V lookup: CDR1 KGHSH, CDR2 LQKENI. The V end lost 3 bases, the J end lost 7 bases, and 21 bases lay between the germline ends. As DNA, the CDR3 is TGTGCCAGCTCACCGCCGGAGGCATCTTTGGGCGGGACCCAGTACTTC. Residues: CASSPPEASLGGTQYF.

This chain connects TRBV6-2 or TRBV6-3 to TRBJ2-4, with D perhaps assigned TRBD1 or TRBD2 (5 bases each). Germline V lookup: CDR1 MNHEY, CDR2 SVGEGT. V was trimmed by 2 bases and J by 9 bases, leaving 14 bases between them. The CDR3 runs to 14 residues. The CDR3 is CASSYGDVKGIQYF. CDR3 coding DNA: TGTGCCAGCAGTTACGGGGACGTCAAAGGCATTCAGTACTTC.

The table lists this clone with a count of one. The chain links TRBV4-3 to TRBJ2-2; D gene uncertain. CDR3 length: 15 residues. Between the trimmed V and J ends, which lost 1 base and 1 base, there was a span of 7 bases. Germline values: CDR1 LGHNA, CDR2 YSLEER. This CDR3 is CASSQGPKNTGELFF. Written as DNA, the CDR3 is TGCGCCAGCAGCCAAGGGCCTAAGAACACCGGGGAGCTGTTTTTT.

This clone was recorded only once. The genes are TRBV30 and TRBJ2-7, with unresolved D. This CDR3 region has 14 residues. Trimming pared 0 bases from V and 1 base from J, leaving 10 bases between. In germline, CDR1 is GTSNPN, CDR2 SVGIG (reference sequence). This CDR3 reads CAWSVSWDSYEQYF. For the CDR3, the DNA is TGTGCCTGGAGTGTATCTTGGGATTCCTACGAGCAGTACTTC.

The rearrangement joins TRBV6-5 to TRBJ2-1, with TRBD2 matching over 10 bases. The CDR3 covers 14 residues. Germline CDR1 reads MNHEY; CDR2 reads SVGAGI. V trimming: 6 bases; J trimming: 6 bases; junction bases outside the gene matches: 5. CDR3 residues: CASSPGLATNEQFF. The DNA of the CDR3 is TGTGCCAGCAGCCCGGGACTAGCGACCAATGAGCAGTTCTTC.

The chain is built from TRBV28 and TRBJ2-2; D gene ambiguous. The V end lost 7 bases, the J end lost 6 bases, and 18 bases lay between the germline ends. This CDR3 has 15 residues. Germline assignment: CDR1 MDHEN and CDR2 SYDVKM. The CDR3 bases are TGTGCCAGCACCCCTCGACCCGGTGGTTCCGGGGAGCTGTTTTTT. Protein sequence: CASTPRPGGSGELFF.

The chain links TRBV19 to TRBJ2-1; 10 bases match TRBD1. This CDR3 comprises 15 residues. The V gene's germline CDR1 is LNHDA and CDR2 SQIVND (reference sequence). The V and J ends lost 7 bases and 3 bases, in that order; junction bases with no gene match: 6. The CDR3 DNA reads as TGTGCCAGTACTATCGGACAGGGGGTCTACAATGAGCAGTTCTTC. This sequence encodes CASTIGQGVYNEQFF.

In its sample, this clone was seen a few times. The genes are TRBV7-8 and TRBJ2-7; the D gene could be TRBD1 or TRBD2 (5 bases each). The CDR3 totals 12 residues. V was shortened by 5 bases and J by 3 bases, with 8 bases between the two germline ends. CDR1 is SGHVS, CDR2 FQNEAQ, per germline. DNA for the CDR3: TGTGCCAGCAGCCGGGACGGCTACGAGCAGTACTTC. Translation gives CASSRDGYEQYF.

The chain carries TRBV10-3 and TRBJ2-5, with 8 bases that match TRBD2. With 6 bases clipped from V and 1 base from J, the junction kept 7 bases outside the gene matches. Germline V CDR1 and CDR2: ENHRY, SYGVKD. The CDR3 totals 15 residues. CDR3 in amino acids: CAISLSGGGQETQYF. The CDR3 coding sequence is TGTGCCATCAGCCTAAGCGGGGGCGGCCAAGAGACCCAGTACTTC.

This sequence joins TRBV7-3 and TRBJ2-3; TRBD1 is a possible D gene (5 bases). The CDR3 has 15 residues. Germline lookup yields CDR1 SGHTA and CDR2 FQGTGA. V lost 3 bases to trimming and J lost 1 base, with 11 bases between them. The CDR3 region has the DNA TGTGCCAGCAGCTTGCAGGGAATGGGCACAGATACGCAGTATTTT. The encoded protein is CASSLQGMGTDTQYF.

V gene TRBV30 combines with J gene TRBJ2-7; D gene uncertain. CDR3 length: 13 residues. From germline, CDR1 is GTSNPN and CDR2 SVGIG (reference sequence). V dropped 3 bases and J dropped 0 bases, with 9 bases sitting between them. CDR3 in DNA: TGTGCCTGGAGAGGTACACCCTCCTACGAGCAGTACTTC. Its translation is CAWRGTPSYEQYF. Based on the CDR3 plus reference TRBV30 and TRBJ2-7, the full variable domain is SQTIHQWPATLVQPVGSPLSLECTVEGTSNPNLYWYRQAAGRGLQLLFYSVGIGQISSEVPQNLSASRPQDRQFILSSKKLLLSDSGFYLCAWRGTPSYEQYFGPGTRLTVT.

The genes are TRBV7-2 and TRBJ2-4; possible D gene TRBD1, 5 bases. Trimming removed 2 bases from V and 0 bases from J, with 17 bases in between. This CDR3 is 18 amino acids long. Per the germline V gene, CDR1 is SGHTA and CDR2 is FQGNSA. CDR3 residues: CASSLIGQGNRAKNIQYF. CDR3 nucleotide sequence: TGTGCCAGCAGCTTAATTGGCCAGGGAAACCGAGCCAAAAACATTCAGTACTTC.

The chain is built from TRBV10-3 and TRBJ2-5; perhaps TRBD1 as D (6 bases). The CDR3 length is 17 residues. V was pared by 10 bases and J by 0 bases, with 24 bases between. Per the germline V gene, CDR1 is ENHRY and CDR2 is SYGVKD. CDR3 in amino acids: CATRGYGQGHYQETQYF. The CDR3 DNA follows: TGTGCCACCAGAGGCTATGGGCAGGGGCACTACCAAGAGACCCAGTACTTC.

This clone was found once. The genes are TRBV9 and TRBJ2-1; D not certain. This CDR3 contains 12 residues. V was trimmed by 3 bases and J by 8 bases, leaving 9 bases between them. Per the germline V gene, CDR1 is SGDLS and CDR2 is YYNGEE. The CDR3 sequence is CASSAQVYEQFF. CDR3 nucleotide sequence: TGTGCCAGCAGCGCCCAAGTGTATGAGCAGTTCTTC.

J is TRBJ2-1 and V is TRBV11-3; 14 bases match TRBD2. Trimming cost V 6 bases and J 8 bases; bases outside gene matches: 6. The CDR3 has 15 amino acids. Germline CDR1 SGHNT, CDR2 YENEEA. The CDR3 region is CASSSRLAGGDEQFF. CDR3 nucleotides: TGTGCCAGCAGTTCCCGACTAGCGGGAGGGGATGAGCAGTTCTTC. The variable domain in full, completed from reference TRBV11-3 and TRBJ2-1, reads EAGVVQSPRYKIIEKKQPVAFWCNPISGHNTLYWYLQNLGQGPELLIRYENEEAVDDSQLPKDRFSAERLKGVDSTLKIQPAELGDSAVYLCASSSRLAGGDEQFFGPGTRLTVL.

The chain uses TRBV10-3 and TRBJ2-1; 10 nucleotides line up with TRBD1. The germline V gene encodes CDR1 ENHRY and CDR2 SYGVKD. J was trimmed by 15 bases and V by 4 bases; bases with no gene match: 15. The CDR3 has 15 residues. For the CDR3, the DNA is TGTGCCATCAGTGGGCCGGGACAGGGGCCACAAGTGGGGTTCTTC. It yields the protein CAISGPGQGPQVGFF.

This chain joins TRBV27 and TRBJ2-1; 10 nucleotides align to TRBD2. Germline V gene lookup returns CDR1 MNHEY and CDR2 SMNVEV (reference sequence). The CDR3 has 18 amino acids. J gave up 8 bases and V 0 bases, and 13 bases lay outside the gene matches. The DNA of the CDR3 is TGTGCCAGCAGTTTATCGAAGCTAGCGGGAGCGGTTCGGGATGAGCAGTTCTTC. As protein: CASSLSKLAGAVRDEQFF.

CDR3: CASSLSAQVKTDTQYF. The CDR3 DNA reads TGTGCCAGCAGTTTATCGGCGCAGGTAAAAACAGATACGCAGTATTTT. The chain links TRBV27 to TRBJ2-3; no reliable D call. V lost 0 bases and J lost 3, with 13 bases in between. This CDR3 has 16 residues. Looked up from germline, CDR1 is MNHEY and CDR2 is SMNVEV (reference sequence).